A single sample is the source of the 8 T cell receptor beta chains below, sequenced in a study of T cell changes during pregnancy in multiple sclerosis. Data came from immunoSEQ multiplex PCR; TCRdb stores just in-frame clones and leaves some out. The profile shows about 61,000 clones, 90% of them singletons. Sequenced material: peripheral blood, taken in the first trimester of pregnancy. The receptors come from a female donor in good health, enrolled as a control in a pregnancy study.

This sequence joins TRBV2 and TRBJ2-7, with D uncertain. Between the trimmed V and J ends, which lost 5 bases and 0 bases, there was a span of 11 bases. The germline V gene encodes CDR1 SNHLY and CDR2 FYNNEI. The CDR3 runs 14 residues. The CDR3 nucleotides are TGTGCCAGCAGTTCCGGGTCACTCTCCTACGAGCAGTACTTC. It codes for CASSSGSLSYEQYF.

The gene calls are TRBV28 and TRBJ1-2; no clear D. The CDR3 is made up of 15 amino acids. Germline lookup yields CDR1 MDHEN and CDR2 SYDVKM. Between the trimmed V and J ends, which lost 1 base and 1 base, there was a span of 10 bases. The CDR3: CASSLLTGINYGYTF. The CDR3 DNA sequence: TGTGCCAGCAGTTTATTGACGGGGATTAACTATGGCTACACCTTC.

The CDR3 DNA reads as TGTGCCAGCAGGGGGACTAGCGGGATCTCCTACGAGCAGTACTTC. Amino acid sequence: CASRGTSGISYEQYF. The chain links TRBV2 to TRBJ2-7, with 13 bases that match TRBD2. CDR1 is SNHLY and CDR2 is FYNNEI in the germline V gene. The CDR3 totals 15 residues. The V and J ends lost 6 bases and 0 bases, in that order; junction bases with no gene match: 2.

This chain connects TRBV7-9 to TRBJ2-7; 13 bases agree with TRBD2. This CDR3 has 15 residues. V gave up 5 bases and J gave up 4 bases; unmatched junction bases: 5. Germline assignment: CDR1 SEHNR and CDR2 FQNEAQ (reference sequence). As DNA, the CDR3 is TGTGCCAGCAGCCCCAGGACTAGCGGGGGTTACGAGCAGTACTTC. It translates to CASSPRTSGGYEQYF.

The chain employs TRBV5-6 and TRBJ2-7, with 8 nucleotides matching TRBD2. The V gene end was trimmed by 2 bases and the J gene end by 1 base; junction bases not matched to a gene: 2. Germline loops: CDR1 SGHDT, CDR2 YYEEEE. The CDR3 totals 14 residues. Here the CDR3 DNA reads TGTGCCAGCAGCTTATCGGGGGGGTCCTACGAGCAGTACTTC. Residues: CASSLSGGSYEQYF.

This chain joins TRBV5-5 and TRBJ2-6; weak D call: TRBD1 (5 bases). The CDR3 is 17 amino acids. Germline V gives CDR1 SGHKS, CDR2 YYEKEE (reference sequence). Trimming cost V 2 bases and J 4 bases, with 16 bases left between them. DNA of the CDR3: TGTGCCAGCAGCTTAGTAACAGGCGAGCGCGGGGCCAACGTCCTGACTTTC. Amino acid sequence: CASSLVTGERGANVLTF.

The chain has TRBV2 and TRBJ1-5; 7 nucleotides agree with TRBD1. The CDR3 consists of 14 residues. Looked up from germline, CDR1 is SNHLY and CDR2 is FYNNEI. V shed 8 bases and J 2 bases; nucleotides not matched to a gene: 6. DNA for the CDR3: TGTGCCAGCCTGGCCGACAGGGGCAATCAGCCCCAGCATTTT. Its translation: CASLADRGNQPQHF. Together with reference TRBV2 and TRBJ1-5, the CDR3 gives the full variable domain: EPEVTQTPSHQVTQMGQEVILRCVPISNHLYFYWYRQILGQKVEFLVSFYNNEISEKSEIFDDQFSVERPDGSNFTLKIRSTKLEDSAMYFCASLADRGNQPQHFGDGTRLSIL.

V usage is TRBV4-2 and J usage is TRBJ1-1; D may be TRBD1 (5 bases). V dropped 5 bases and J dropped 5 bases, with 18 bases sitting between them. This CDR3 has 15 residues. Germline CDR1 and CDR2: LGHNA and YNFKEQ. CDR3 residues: CASSILTVALTEAFF. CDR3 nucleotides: TGTGCCAGCAGCATACTGACAGTTGCTCTTACTGAAGCTTTCTTT.